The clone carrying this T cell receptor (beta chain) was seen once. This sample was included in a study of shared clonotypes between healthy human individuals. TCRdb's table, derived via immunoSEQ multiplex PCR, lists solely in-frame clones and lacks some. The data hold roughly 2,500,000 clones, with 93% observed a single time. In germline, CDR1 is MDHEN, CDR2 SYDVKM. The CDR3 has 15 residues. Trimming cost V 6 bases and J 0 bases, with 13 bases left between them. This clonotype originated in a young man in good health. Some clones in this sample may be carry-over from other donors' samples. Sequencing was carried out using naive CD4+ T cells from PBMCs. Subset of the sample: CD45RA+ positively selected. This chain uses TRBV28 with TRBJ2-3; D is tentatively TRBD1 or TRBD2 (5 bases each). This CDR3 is CASSTGTPSTDTQYF. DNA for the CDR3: TGTGCCAGCAGCACCGGGACGCCGAGCACAGATACGCAGTATTTT.